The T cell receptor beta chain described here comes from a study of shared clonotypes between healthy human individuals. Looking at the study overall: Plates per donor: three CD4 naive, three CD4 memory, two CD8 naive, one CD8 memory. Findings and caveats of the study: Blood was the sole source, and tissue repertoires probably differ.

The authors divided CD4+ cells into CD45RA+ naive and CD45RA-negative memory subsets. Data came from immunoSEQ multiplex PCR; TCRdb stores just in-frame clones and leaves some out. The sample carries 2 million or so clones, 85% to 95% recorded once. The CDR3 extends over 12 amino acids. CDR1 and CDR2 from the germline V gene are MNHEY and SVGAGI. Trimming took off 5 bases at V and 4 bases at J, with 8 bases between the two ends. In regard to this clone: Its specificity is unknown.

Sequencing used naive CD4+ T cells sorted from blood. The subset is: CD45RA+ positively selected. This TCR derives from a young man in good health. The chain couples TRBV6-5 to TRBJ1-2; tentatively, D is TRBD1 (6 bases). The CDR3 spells CASSRGAYGYTF. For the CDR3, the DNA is TGTGCCAGCAGTCGGGGGGCCTATGGCTACACCTTC.